The 28 T cell receptor beta chains below all came from one sample that was sequenced in a study of blood T cells in healthy people across ages. For the second PCR, which ran for roughly 7 to 11 cycles, a sample-barcoded 5' primer and a J-beta primer mix were used. TCRdb analysed the 5' RACE reads with MiXCR anew, one entry per CDR3 protein. The sample records some 640,000 distinct CDR3 sequences, roughly 30% being singletons. The sequencing sample was made of blood. All receptors come from a woman of 80 years or more in good health.

This clonotype was observed at least ten times. V is TRBV30 and J is TRBJ1-2; D perhaps matches TRBD1 (5 bases). The V end lost 3 bases, the J end lost 1 base, and 9 bases lay between the germline ends. CDR3 length equals 13 residues. The germline CDR1 and CDR2 sequences are GTSNPN and SVGIG (reference sequence). The chain's CDR3 is CAWSHGGNYGYTF. The CDR3 DNA reads as TGTGCCTGGAGCCATGGGGGTAACTATGGCTACACCTTC.

This clonotype was picked up many times. A much larger clone differs by one base, so this may be a read error. The chain is built from TRBV5-1 and TRBJ2-5; D is possibly TRBD2 (6 bases). Trimming left V 3 bases short and J 11 bases short, with 23 bases between. Germline CDR1 is SGHRS and CDR2 is YFSETQ. This CDR3 is built from 15 residues. CDR3 sequence reads: CASSSGTGGVNEQYF. As DNA, the CDR3 is TGCGCCAGCAGCTCGGGTACCGGAGGGGTTAATGAGCAGTACTTC.

This clonotype was counted many times. CDR3 nucleotides: TGCAGTGCTAGAGCTATCCTAGCGGGGAAGGACGAGCAGTACTTC. It encodes CSARAILAGKDEQYF. V and J are TRBV20-1 and TRBJ2-7; 9 bases line up with TRBD2. CDR3 size: 15 residues. V dropped 1 base and J dropped 5; count of bases not matched to a gene: 9. CDR1 and CDR2 from the germline V gene are DFQATT and SNEGSKA (reference sequence).

The CDR3 here is CASSGGADPNQPQHF. CDR3 bases: TGTGCCAGCAGCGGTGGGGCAGATCCTAATCAGCCCCAGCATTTT. The genes are TRBV9 and TRBJ1-5, with D maybe TRBD1 (5 bases). The CDR3 runs 15 residues. The germline V and J ends were trimmed by 3 bases and 4 bases, with 14 bases remaining between them. Germline CDR1 SGDLS, CDR2 YYNGEE.

V and J are TRBV21-1 and TRBJ2-4. TRBJ2-5 explains the end of the DNA better; the J call may be wrong. TRBV21-1 is shown as a pseudogene. This CDR3 is built from 13 residues. CDR3 protein: CASSKLRMKTQYF. CDR3 DNA sequence: TGTGCCAGCAGCAAACTAAGGATGAAGACCCAGTACTTC.

This clonotype was detected a few times. This may stem from a read error, because a much larger clone lies one nucleotide away. The chain uses TRBV20-1 and TRBJ2-7, with D perhaps matching TRBD2 (5 bases). Germline V lookup: CDR1 DFQATT, CDR2 SNEGSKA (reference sequence). This CDR3 has 12 residues. For the CDR3, the DNA is TGCAGGGCTCCTCGGGACTCCTACGAGCAGTACTTC. Translated: CRAPRDSYEQYF.

This clonotype was counted a few times. This sequence may be a read error, since a much larger clone differs from it by one base. V and J are TRBV5-1 and TRBJ2-5; 8 bases line up with TRBD1. J gave up 11 bases and V 0 bases, and 15 bases lay outside the gene matches. The CDR3 runs 16 residues. Germline-derived CDR1 and CDR2 are SGHRS and YFSETQ. The CDR3 DNA follows: TGCGCCAGCAGCTTGGCCGGAGGACAGGGCTACAATGAGCAGTACTTC. It is translated as CASSLAGGQGYNEQYF. Full variable domain (outside the CDR3, taken from reference TRBV5-1 and TRBJ2-5): KAGVTQTPRYLIKTRGQQVTLSCSPISGHRSVSWYQQTPGQGLQFLFEYFSETQRNKGNFPGRFSGRQFSNSRSEMNVSTLELGDSALYLCASSLAGGQGYNEQYFGPGTRLLVL.

CDR3 in DNA: TGCAGTGCCCAGCACCCCAGATGGAACACTGAAGCTTTCTTT. Residues: CSAQHPRWNTEAFF. The chain uses TRBV20-1 and TRBJ1-1; unclear D gene. The CDR3 sequence is 14 residues long. Germline V lookup: CDR1 DFQATT, CDR2 SNEGSKA (reference sequence). V was pared by 6 bases and J by 1 base, with 15 bases between.

In its sample, this clonotype was seen a few times. V usage is TRBV10-3 and J usage is TRBJ1-1; D is uncertain. The V end lost 3 bases, the J end lost 1 base, and 6 bases lay between the germline ends. The V gene's germline CDR1 is ENHRY and CDR2 SYGVKD. CDR3 length: 13 amino acids. This CDR3 is CAISESPNTEAFF. The DNA of the CDR3 is TGTGCCATCAGTGAAAGTCCGAACACTGAAGCTTTCTTT.

As for this clonotype: A read error is possible here, since a much larger clone lies one base away. The chain employs TRBV5-1 and TRBJ1-5; D uncertain. This CDR3 is 15 amino acids long. Germline-derived CDR1 and CDR2 are SGHRS and YFSETQ. CDR3 coding DNA: TGCGCCGGCAGCTTGGATAGGGCCTCCAATCAGCCCCAGCATTTT. This encodes CAGSLDRASNQPQHF.

A note on this clonotype: Compared with germline, one end of the junction differs, possibly owing to a read error. The chain carries TRBV5-6 and TRBJ2-3, with 8 bases matching TRBD1. CDR1 is SGHDT and CDR2 is YYEEEE in the germline V gene. The CDR3 totals 13 residues. DNA for the CDR3: TGTGCCAGCAGCCCCCTCGGGACAGGTACGCAGTATTTT. Its translation is CASSPLGTGTQYF.

Ten or more counts support this clonotype. The rearrangement joins TRBV30 to TRBJ2-1; D remains unclear. Germline CDR1 GTSNPN, CDR2 SVGIG (reference sequence). V shed 5 bases and J shed 0 bases, with 14 bases lying between them. This CDR3 is 15 amino acids long. In nucleotides, the CDR3 is TGTGCCTGGTCCCAAGATGGGTACTCCTACAATGAGCAGTTCTTC. Its protein is CAWSQDGYSYNEQFF.

The genes are TRBV9 and TRBJ1-2; unclear D gene. CDR3 size: 15 residues. V lost 0 bases to trimming and J lost 0 bases, with 9 bases between them. Germline CDR1 is SGDLS and CDR2 is YYNGEE. The CDR3 coding sequence is TGTGCCAGCAGCGTAGCGGAAGGGACTAACTATGGCTACACCTTC. It translates to CASSVAEGTNYGYTF.

This clonotype came up a few times. The V and J genes are TRBV6-1 and TRBJ1-4; the D gene is possibly TRBD1 (6 bases). The CDR3 loop spans 14 amino acids. V was pared by 6 bases and J by 8 bases, with 16 bases between. Germline V CDR1 and CDR2: MNHNS, SASEGT. CDR3 region: CASRLTGSLEKLFF. In nucleotides, the CDR3 is TGTGCCAGCAGACTGACAGGTTCTCTCGAAAAACTGTTTTTT.

This clonotype has a count of ten or more. The chain joins TRBV7-9 to TRBJ2-5, with D possibly matching TRBD2 (6 bases). V was pared by 5 bases and J by 3 bases, with 19 bases between. Germline values: CDR1 SEHNR, CDR2 FQNEAQ (reference sequence). The CDR3 has 16 amino acids. The chain's CDR3 is CASSERSGVGKETQYF. CDR3 DNA: TGTGCCAGCAGCGAGCGGTCGGGGGTCGGTAAAGAGACCCAGTACTTC.

In this sample, this clonotype turned up many times. The rearrangement links TRBV6-6 to TRBJ2-3; D is ambiguous. The CDR3 runs 13 residues. V lost 5 bases, J lost 1 base, and 7 bases lay in between. CDR1 and CDR2 (germline): MNHNY, SVGAGI (reference sequence). The CDR3 loop is CASSTPGTDTQYF. The CDR3 DNA is TGTGCCAGCAGTACCCCGGGCACAGATACGCAGTATTTT.

This chain connects TRBV12-3 or TRBV12-4 to TRBJ2-3; 11 nucleotides agree with TRBD1. After removal of 3 bases from V and 6 bases from J, the junction contained 14 bases not matched to a gene. This CDR3 is 18 amino acids long. CDR3 sequence: CASSFFLGGTGGADTQYF. Here the CDR3 DNA reads TGTGCCAGCAGTTTCTTTCTGGGGGGGACAGGGGGTGCCGATACGCAGTATTTT.

The table lists this clonotype with many counts. The V and J genes are TRBV24-1 and TRBJ2-1; TRBD2 agrees at 8 bases. Germline assignment: CDR1 KGHDR and CDR2 SFDVKD. This CDR3 is built from 16 residues. The trim removed 5 bases at V and 9 bases at J, leaving 14 bases unmatched. The chain's CDR3 is CATSAPVVAGRGEQFF. The CDR3 DNA follows: TGTGCCACCAGTGCCCCTGTAGTAGCGGGGAGGGGTGAGCAGTTCTTC.

This clonotype showed up just a few times. V gene TRBV7-6 combines with J gene TRBJ1-5; tentative D call: TRBD1 (6 bases). The ends were cut back, 3 bases at V and 1 base at J, with 13 bases in the middle. In germline, CDR1 is SGHVS, CDR2 FNYEAQ. The length of the CDR3 is 16 residues. CDR3 sequence (DNA): TGTGCCAGCAGCTTGGGCGGACAGTTCAGCAATCAGCCCCAGCATTTT. This sequence encodes CASSLGGQFSNQPQHF.

With regard to this clonotype: A much larger clone sits a single nucleotide away, making a read error possible. The rearrangement joins TRBV7-9 to TRBJ2-5; 9 bases map to TRBD2. Losses at the gene ends were 2 bases for V and 7 bases for J; bases not matched to a gene: 5. The CDR3 covers 14 residues. Looked up from germline, CDR1 is SEHNR and CDR2 is FQNEAQ (reference sequence). CDR3: CASSLRTSEGTQYF. The CDR3, as DNA: TGTGCCAGCAGCTTACGGACTAGCGAAGGGACCCAGTACTTC. The whole variable domain, filled in from reference TRBV7-9 and TRBJ2-5, reads DTGVSQNPRHKITKRGQNVTFRCDPISEHNRLYWYRQTLGQGPEFLTYFQNEAQLEKSRLLSDRFSAERPKGSFSTLEIQRTEQGDSAMYLCASSLRTSEGTQYFGPGTRLLVL.

This clonotype was picked up many times. V usage is TRBV27 and J usage is TRBJ2-1, with TRBD1 matching over 7 bases. The trim removed 6 bases at V and 4 bases at J, leaving 6 bases unmatched. This CDR3 contains 14 residues. Germline V gene sequence: CDR1 MNHEY, CDR2 SMNVEV (reference sequence). As DNA, the CDR3 is TGTGCCAGCAGCAGACAGGGTAGATACAATGAGCAGTTCTTC. Protein sequence: CASSRQGRYNEQFF.

This clonotype showed up many times. The J gene is TRBJ2-1, the V gene TRBV7-8, with D perhaps matching TRBD1 (5 bases). V lost 5 bases, J lost 1 base, and 12 bases lay in between. This CDR3 has 15 residues. CDR1 and CDR2 from the germline V gene are SGHVS and FQNEAQ. The CDR3, as DNA: TGTGCCAGCAGCCCCCAGGGATGGTCCTACAATGAGCAGTTCTTC. As protein: CASSPQGWSYNEQFF. The full variable domain, in which reference TRBV7-8 and TRBJ2-1 provide the parts outside the CDR3, is GAGVSQSPRYKVAKRGQDVALRCDPISGHVSLFWYQQALGQGPEFLTYFQNEAQLDKSGLPSDRFFAERPEGSVSTLKIQRTQQEDSAVYLCASSPQGWSYNEQFFGPGTRLTVL.

This clonotype was found a few times. The chain carries TRBV7-9 and TRBJ1-2, with D possibly being TRBD1 (6 bases). The CDR3 has 14 residues. Germline CDR1 reads SEHNR; CDR2 reads FQNEAQ (reference sequence). Trimming removed 4 bases from V and 7 bases from J, with 16 bases in between. The CDR3 is CASSSALGGPGYTF. In DNA, the CDR3 is TGTGCCAGCAGCTCGGCTTTGGGGGGGCCTGGCTACACCTTC.

This clonotype has ten or more counts. J is TRBJ2-2 and V is TRBV20-1; 11 bases line up with TRBD1. The trim removed 5 bases at V and 3 bases at J, leaving 5 bases unmatched. The germline CDR1 and CDR2 sequences are DFQATT and SNEGSKA (reference sequence). CDR3 length equals 15 residues. The CDR3 DNA follows: TGCAGTGCTCGACGGACAGGGGGCGACACCGGGGAGCTGTTTTTT. Protein: CSARRTGGDTGELFF.

This clonotype was detected many times. The rearrangement uses TRBV9 and TRBJ2-3; D is undetermined. This CDR3 contains 13 residues. From germline, CDR1 is SGDLS and CDR2 YYNGEE. Between the trimmed V and J ends, which lost 1 base and 2 bases, there was a span of 5 bases. CDR3 protein: CASSVSPTDTQYF. In nucleotides, the CDR3 is TGTGCCAGCAGCGTATCCCCCACAGATACGCAGTATTTT.

This clonotype was counted at least ten times. The chain couples TRBV7-2 to TRBJ2-1; D might be TRBD2 (6 bases). V lost 8 bases, J lost 8 bases, and 22 bases lay in between. Germline-derived CDR1 and CDR2 are SGHTA and FQGNSA. CDR3 length equals 15 residues. CDR3 sequence (DNA): TGTGCCAGCTCCGGGGCGGGGAGGATCGACGATGAGCAGTTCTTC. Its protein product is CASSGAGRIDDEQFF.

Comments on this clonotype: One base away lies a much larger clone, so this may be a sequencing read error. The chain joins TRBV6-2 or TRBV6-3 to TRBJ2-7; 7 bases match TRBD2. Per germline, CDR1 MNHEY and CDR2 SVGEGT. The V segment lost 4 bases and the J segment 7 bases; nucleotides outside the gene matches: 13. The CDR3 is 15 amino acids. The CDR3 DNA reads as TGTGCCAGCAGTTTTCATGGGAGGGACTACAATGAGCAGTACTTC. This codes for CASSFHGRDYNEQYF.

Worth noting for this clonotype: This may be a read error, as it is one base from a much larger clone. V usage is TRBV20-1 and J usage is TRBJ2-3; no clear D. CDR1 is DFQATT, CDR2 SNEGSKA, per germline (reference sequence). This CDR3 has 14 residues. CDR3 in DNA: TGCAGTGCTAGAGACCCCGACGGCACAGATACGCGGTATTTT. Protein product: CSARDPDGTDTRYF.